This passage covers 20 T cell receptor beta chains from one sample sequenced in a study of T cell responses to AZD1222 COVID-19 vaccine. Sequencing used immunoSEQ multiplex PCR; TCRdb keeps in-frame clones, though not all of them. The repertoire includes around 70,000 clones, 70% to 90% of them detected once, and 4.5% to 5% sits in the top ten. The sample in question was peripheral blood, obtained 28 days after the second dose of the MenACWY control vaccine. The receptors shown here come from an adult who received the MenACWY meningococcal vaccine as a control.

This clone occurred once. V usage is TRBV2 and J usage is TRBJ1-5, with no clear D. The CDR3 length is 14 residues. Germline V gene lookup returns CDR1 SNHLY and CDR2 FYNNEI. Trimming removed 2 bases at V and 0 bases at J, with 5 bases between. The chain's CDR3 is CASSEFTSNQPQHF. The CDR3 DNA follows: TGTGCCAGCAGTGAATTCACTAGCAATCAGCCCCAGCATTTT. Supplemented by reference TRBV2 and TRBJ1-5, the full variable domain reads EPEVTQTPSHQVTQMGQEVILRCVPISNHLYFYWYRQILGQKVEFLVSFYNNEISEKSEIFDDQFSVERPDGSNFTLKIRSTKLEDSAMYFCASSEFTSNQPQHFGDGTRLSIL.

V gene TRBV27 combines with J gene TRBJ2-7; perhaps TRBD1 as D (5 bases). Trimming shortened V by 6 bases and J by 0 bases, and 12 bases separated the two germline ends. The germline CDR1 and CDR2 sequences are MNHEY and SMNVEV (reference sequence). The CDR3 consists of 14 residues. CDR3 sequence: CASSGQGSSYEQYF. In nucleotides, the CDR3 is TGTGCCAGCAGCGGGCAGGGCTCCTCCTACGAGCAGTACTTC.

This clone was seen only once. The DNA for the CDR3 is TGTGCCAGCAGCGTTTCGGGGAGGACTGAAGCTTTCTTT. Protein product: CASSVSGRTEAFF. The chain recombines TRBV9 with TRBJ1-1; D remains ambiguous. CDR1 and CDR2 (germline): SGDLS, YYNGEE. This CDR3 comprises 13 residues. The ends were cut back, 2 bases at V and 5 bases at J, with 10 bases in the middle.

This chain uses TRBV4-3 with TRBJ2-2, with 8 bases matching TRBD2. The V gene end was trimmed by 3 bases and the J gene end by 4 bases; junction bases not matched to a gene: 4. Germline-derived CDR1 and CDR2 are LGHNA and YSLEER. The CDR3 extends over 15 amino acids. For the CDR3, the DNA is TGCGCCAGCAGCCAGTGGCTAGCGGGCACCGGGGAGCTGTTTTTT. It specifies CASSQWLAGTGELFF.

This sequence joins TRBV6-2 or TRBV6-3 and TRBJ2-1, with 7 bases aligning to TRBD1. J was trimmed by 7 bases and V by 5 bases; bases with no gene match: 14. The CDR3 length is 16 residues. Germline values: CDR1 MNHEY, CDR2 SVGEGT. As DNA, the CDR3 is TGTGCCAGCAGTAACGCGATAGTACAGGGGATGAATGAGCAGTTCTTC. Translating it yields CASSNAIVQGMNEQFF.

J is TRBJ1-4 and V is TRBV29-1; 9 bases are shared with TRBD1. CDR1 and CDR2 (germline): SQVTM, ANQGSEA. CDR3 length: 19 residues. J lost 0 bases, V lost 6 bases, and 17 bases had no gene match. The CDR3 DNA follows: TGCAGCGTCTTCGAAACCCGGGACAGGGACTATCCAACTAATGAAAAACTGTTTTTT. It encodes CSVFETRDRDYPTNEKLFF.

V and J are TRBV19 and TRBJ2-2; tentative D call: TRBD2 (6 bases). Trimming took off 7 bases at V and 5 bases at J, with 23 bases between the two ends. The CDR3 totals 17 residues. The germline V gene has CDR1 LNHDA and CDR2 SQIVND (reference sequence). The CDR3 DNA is TGTGCCAGTACCCTCCCGGAGGGAAGGGGCAGAACCGGGGAGCTGTTTTTT. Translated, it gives CASTLPEGRGRTGELFF. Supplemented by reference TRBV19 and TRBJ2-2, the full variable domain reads DGGITQSPKYLFRKEGQNVTLSCEQNLNHDAMYWYRQDPGQGLRLIYYSQIVNDFQKGDIAEGYSVSREKKESFPLTVTSAQKNPTAFYLCASTLPEGRGRTGELFFGEGSRLTVL.

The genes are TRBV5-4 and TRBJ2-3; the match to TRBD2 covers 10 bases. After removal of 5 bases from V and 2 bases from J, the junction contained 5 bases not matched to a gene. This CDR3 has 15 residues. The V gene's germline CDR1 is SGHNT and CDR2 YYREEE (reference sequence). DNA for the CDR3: TGTGCCAGCAGTCATAGCGGGGGGCACACAGATACGCAGTATTTT. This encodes CASSHSGGHTDTQYF.

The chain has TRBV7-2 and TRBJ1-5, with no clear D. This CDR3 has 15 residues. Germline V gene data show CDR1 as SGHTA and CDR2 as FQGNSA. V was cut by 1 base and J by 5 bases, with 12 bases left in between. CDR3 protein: CASSLVRYWDQPQHF. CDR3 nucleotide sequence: TGTGCCAGCAGCTTAGTCAGGTACTGGGATCAGCCCCAGCATTTT.

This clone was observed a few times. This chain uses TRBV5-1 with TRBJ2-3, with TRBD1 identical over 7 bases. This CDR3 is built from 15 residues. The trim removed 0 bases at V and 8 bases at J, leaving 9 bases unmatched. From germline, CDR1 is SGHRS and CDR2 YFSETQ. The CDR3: CASSLETGVGGTQYF. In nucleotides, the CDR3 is TGCGCCAGCAGCTTGGAAACAGGGGTTGGGGGTACGCAGTATTTT.

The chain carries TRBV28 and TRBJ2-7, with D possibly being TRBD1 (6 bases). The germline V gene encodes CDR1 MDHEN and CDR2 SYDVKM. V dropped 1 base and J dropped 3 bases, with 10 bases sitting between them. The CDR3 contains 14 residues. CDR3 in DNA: TGTGCCAGCAGTTTATTTGACAGGCGCTACGAGCAGTACTTC. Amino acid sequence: CASSLFDRRYEQYF.

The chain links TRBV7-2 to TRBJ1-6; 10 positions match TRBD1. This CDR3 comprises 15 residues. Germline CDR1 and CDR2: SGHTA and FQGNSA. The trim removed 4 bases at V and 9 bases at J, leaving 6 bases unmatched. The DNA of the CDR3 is TGTGCCAGCAGCTACACGACAGGGGGCGGTTCACCCCTCCACTTT. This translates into CASSYTTGGGSPLHF.

The DNA of the CDR3 is TGCAGTGCTAGTTGGGGTGGGCAGGGGGCCTCTACGCAGTATTTT. Amino acid sequence: CSASWGGQGASTQYF. The V gene is TRBV20-1, the J gene TRBJ2-3; 8 bases are shared with TRBD1. V lost 3 bases and J lost 8; bases outside the gene matches: 13. This CDR3 is built from 15 residues. Looked up from germline, CDR1 is DFQATT and CDR2 is SNEGSKA (reference sequence).

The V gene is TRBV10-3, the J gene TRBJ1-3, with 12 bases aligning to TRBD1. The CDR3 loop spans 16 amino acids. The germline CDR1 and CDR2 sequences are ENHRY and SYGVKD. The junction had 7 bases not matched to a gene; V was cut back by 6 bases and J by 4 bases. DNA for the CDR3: TGTGCCATCAGCACCGGGACAGGGGGCGCGGGAAACACCATATATTTT. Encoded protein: CAISTGTGGAGNTIYF.

The CDR3 spells CASTLSGGAINEQFF. DNA of the CDR3: TGTGCCAGCACCCTTAGCGGGGGGGCAATCAATGAGCAGTTCTTC. The chain links TRBV6-5 to TRBJ2-1; TRBD2 matches 11 bases. The junction had 8 bases not matched to a gene; V was cut back by 7 bases and J by 6 bases. This CDR3 is 15 amino acids long. The germline V gene encodes CDR1 MNHEY and CDR2 SVGAGI.

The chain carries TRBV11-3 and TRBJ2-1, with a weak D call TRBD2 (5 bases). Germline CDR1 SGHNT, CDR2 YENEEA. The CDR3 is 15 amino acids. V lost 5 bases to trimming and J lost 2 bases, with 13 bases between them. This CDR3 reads CASSRTVQTYNEQFF. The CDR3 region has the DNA TGTGCCAGCAGCCGGACTGTACAGACCTACAATGAGCAGTTCTTC.

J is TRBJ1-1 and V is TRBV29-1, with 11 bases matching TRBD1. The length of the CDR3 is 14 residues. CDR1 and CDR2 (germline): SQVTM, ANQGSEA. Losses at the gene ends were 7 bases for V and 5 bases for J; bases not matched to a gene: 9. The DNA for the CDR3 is TGCAGCGCAAAATCCGGGACAGGGGGGACTGAAGCTTTCTTT. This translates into CSAKSGTGGTEAFF. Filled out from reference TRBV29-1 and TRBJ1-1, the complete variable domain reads SAVISQKPSRDICQRGTSLTIQCQVDSQVTMMFWYRQQPGQSLTLIATANQGSEATYESGFVIDKFPISRPNLTFSTLTVSNMSPEDSSIYLCSAKSGTGGTEAFFGQGTRLTVV.

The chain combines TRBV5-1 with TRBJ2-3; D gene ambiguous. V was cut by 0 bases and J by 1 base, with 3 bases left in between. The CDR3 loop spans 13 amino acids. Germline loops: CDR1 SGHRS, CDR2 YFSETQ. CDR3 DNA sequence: TGCGCCAGCAGCTTGGAAGGCACAGATACGCAGTATTTT. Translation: CASSLEGTDTQYF. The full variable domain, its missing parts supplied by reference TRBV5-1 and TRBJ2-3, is KAGVTQTPRYLIKTRGQQVTLSCSPISGHRSVSWYQQTPGQGLQFLFEYFSETQRNKGNFPGRFSGRQFSNSRSEMNVSTLELGDSALYLCASSLEGTDTQYFGPGTRLTVL.

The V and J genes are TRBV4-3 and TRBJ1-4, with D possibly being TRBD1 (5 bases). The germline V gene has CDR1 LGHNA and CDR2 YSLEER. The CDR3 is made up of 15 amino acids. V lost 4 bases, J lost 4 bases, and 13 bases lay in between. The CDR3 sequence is CASSPEGQNNEKLFF. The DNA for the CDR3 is TGCGCCAGCAGCCCAGAGGGGCAAAATAATGAAAAACTGTTTTTT.

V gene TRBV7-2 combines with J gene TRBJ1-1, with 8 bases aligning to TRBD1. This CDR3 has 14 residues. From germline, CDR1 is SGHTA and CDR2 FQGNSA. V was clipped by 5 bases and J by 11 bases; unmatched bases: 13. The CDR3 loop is CASSPSRDRRTAFF. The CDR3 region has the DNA TGTGCCAGCAGCCCGTCCCGGGACAGGCGTACGGCTTTCTTT.